The 16 T cell receptor beta chains given below trace back to one sample, sequenced in a study of cytomegalovirus exposure and HLA in healthy donors. PCR was performed using 60 Vbeta and 13 Jbeta primers. Some clones are missing from TCRdb's copy, which holds only in-frame ones; the method was immunoSEQ multiplex PCR. The sample consists of some 210,000 clones, around 86% of them appearing once. The sequencing input was PBMCs. These TCRs come from a woman aged 45-65 years in good health and CMV-seropositive.

The genes are TRBV7-9 and TRBJ2-3, with TRBD2 matching 11 bases. This CDR3 comprises 14 residues. Germline loops: CDR1 SEHNR, CDR2 FQNEAQ (reference sequence). The J segment lost 5 bases and the V segment lost 5 bases, leaving 3 bases of the junction unmatched. CDR3 DNA sequence: TGTGCCAGCAGCCCCGGGACTAGCGGAGATACGCAGTATTTT. This gives the protein CASSPGTSGDTQYF.

The chain combines TRBV15 with TRBJ2-1; 8 nucleotides align to TRBD2. The germline gives CDR1 LNHNV, CDR2 YYDKDF (reference sequence). The J segment lost 5 bases and the V segment lost 4 bases, leaving 10 bases of the junction unmatched. The CDR3 runs 16 residues. The CDR3 DNA sequence: TGTGCCACCAGCACGCTACGAGCGGGGGAGGACAATGAGCAGTTCTTC. Its protein product is CATSTLRAGEDNEQFF.

This clone was counted once. This chain connects TRBV4-3 to TRBJ1-2; no firm D call. Deletions cut 0 bases from V and 3 bases from J, with 17 bases between. This CDR3 comprises 17 residues. The germline gives CDR1 LGHNA, CDR2 YSLEER. This chain's CDR3 is CASSQEGGPPAYYGYTF. CDR3 DNA: TGCGCCAGCAGCCAAGAAGGAGGACCCCCTGCTTACTATGGCTACACCTTC.

The chain combines TRBV19 with TRBJ1-5; D unresolved. The V end was cut by 6 bases, the J end by 2 bases, with 11 bases between. Germline CDR1 is LNHDA and CDR2 is SQIVND (reference sequence). This CDR3 region has 14 residues. For the CDR3, the DNA is TGTGCCAGTAGGGCATGGGCGCGCAATCAGCCCCAGCATTTT. Protein sequence: CASRAWARNQPQHF.

The rearrangement joins TRBV11-2 to TRBJ1-6; tentative D call: TRBD1 (5 bases). The CDR3 length is 18 residues. With 2 bases removed from V and 0 bases from J, the gap between germline ends came to 14 bases. Per the germline V gene, CDR1 is SGHAT and CDR2 is FQNNGV. CDR3 loop: CASSLRSGGSSYNSPLHF. In DNA, the CDR3 is TGTGCCAGCAGCTTAAGGTCGGGGGGAAGCTCCTATAATTCACCCCTCCACTTT. Drawing the rest from reference TRBV11-2 and TRBJ1-6, the complete variable domain is EAGVAQSPRYKIIEKRQSVAFWCNPISGHATLYWYQQILGQGPKLLIQFQNNGVVDDSQLPKDRFSAERLKGVDSTLKIQPAKLEDSAVYLCASSLRSGGSSYNSPLHFGNGTRLTVT.

V and J are TRBV20-1 and TRBJ2-7; D is ambiguous. In germline, CDR1 is DFQATT, CDR2 SNEGSKA (reference sequence). The V end was cut by 3 bases, the J end by 11 bases, with 11 bases between. The CDR3 runs 10 residues. CDR3 amino acids: CSARHLSEYF. The CDR3 DNA sequence: TGCAGTGCTAGGCACCTTTCGGAGTACTTC.

There are a few counts of this clone. This chain connects TRBV7-9 to TRBJ2-1, with 8 nucleotides matching TRBD1. With V trimmed by 1 base and J by 4 bases, 6 bases remained unmatched. The CDR3 sequence is 16 residues long. Germline CDR1 reads SEHNR; CDR2 reads FQNEAQ (reference sequence). The CDR3 sequence is CASSLGWDRPYNEQFF. Here the CDR3 DNA reads TGTGCCAGCAGCTTAGGATGGGACAGGCCTTACAATGAGCAGTTCTTC.

CDR3 sequence reads: CASRPQGDYRQFF. CDR3 bases: TGTGCCAGCAGGCCACAGGGGGACTACCGGCAGTTCTTC. This sequence joins TRBV6-1 and TRBJ2-1; TRBD1 might be the D (8 bases). CDR1 is MNHNS, CDR2 SASEGT, per germline. The CDR3 totals 13 residues. Trimming left V 6 bases short and J 12 bases short, with 18 bases between.

This sequence joins TRBV4-2 and TRBJ2-6; no definite D call. Deletions cut 2 bases from V and 0 bases from J, with 5 bases between. The CDR3 is 15 amino acids. Germline V gene data show CDR1 as LGHNA and CDR2 as YNFKEQ. The DNA of the CDR3 is TGTGCCAGCAGCCAATCCCACTCTGGGGCCAACGTCCTGACTTTC. Residues: CASSQSHSGANVLTF.

The chain has TRBV7-2 and TRBJ1-4; TRBD1 matches at 11 bases. Trimming removed 4 bases from V and 8 bases from J; junction bases left unmatched: 6. CDR1 and CDR2 from the germline V gene are SGHTA and FQGNSA. This CDR3 is built from 15 residues. The CDR3 loop is CASSSSGTGGEKLFF. Written as DNA, the CDR3 is TGTGCCAGCAGCTCGTCCGGGACAGGGGGAGAAAAACTGTTTTTT.

CDR3 amino acids: CASSVGGTEAFF. CDR3 DNA: TGTGCCAGCAGCGTCGGAGGTACTGAAGCTTTCTTT. The chain uses TRBV9 and TRBJ1-1, with no clear D. V dropped 2 bases and J dropped 5 bases, with 7 bases sitting between them. CDR3 length equals 12 residues. CDR1 and CDR2 from the germline V gene are SGDLS and YYNGEE.

This sequence joins TRBV5-1 and TRBJ2-5; D is undetermined. This CDR3 contains 14 residues. The germline V gene has CDR1 SGHRS and CDR2 YFSETQ. V was pared by 4 bases and J by 1 base, with 11 bases between. The CDR3 sequence: CASSPPEIQETQYF. CDR3 nucleotides: TGCGCCAGCAGCCCTCCCGAGATCCAAGAGACCCAGTACTTC.

CDR3 region: CASRAGGATDTQYF. CDR3 DNA: TGTGCCAGTAGGGCGGGGGGTGCCACAGATACGCAGTATTTT. The chain joins TRBV11-2 to TRBJ2-3, with 8 bases lining up with TRBD2. The CDR3 has 14 amino acids. The J segment lost 2 bases and the V segment lost 9 bases, leaving 7 bases of the junction unmatched. CDR1 and CDR2 from the germline V gene are SGHAT and FQNNGV.

V and J are TRBV9 and TRBJ2-7; TRBD1 aligns across 10 bases. CDR3 size: 14 residues. The ends lost 3 bases at V and 6 bases at J; junction bases unmatched: 6. The germline V gene encodes CDR1 SGDLS and CDR2 YYNGEE. Here the CDR3 reads CASSAGQGRTEQYF. CDR3 bases: TGTGCCAGCAGCGCGGGACAGGGGCGAACCGAGCAGTACTTC.

The chain employs TRBV27 and TRBJ1-1, with D perhaps matching TRBD1 (6 bases). This CDR3 region has 14 residues. The V and J ends lost 2 bases and 0 bases respectively, with 7 bases between them. Germline V lookup: CDR1 MNHEY, CDR2 SMNVEV (reference sequence). Here the CDR3 reads CASSLRDMNTEAFF. The CDR3, as DNA: TGTGCCAGCAGTTTACGGGACATGAACACTGAAGCTTTCTTT.

The chain is built from TRBV28 and TRBJ1-1; 8 bases agree with TRBD1. J gave up 5 bases and V 2 bases, and 19 bases lay outside the gene matches. The CDR3 has 19 amino acids. Germline V gene sequence: CDR1 MDHEN, CDR2 SYDVKM. The CDR3 DNA sequence: TGTGCCAGCAGTTTACACCCCCGACAGGGGCGTCGTCTCTTGACTGAAGCTTTCTTT. Translating it yields CASSLHPRQGRRLLTEAFF. Full variable domain (outside the CDR3, taken from reference TRBV28 and TRBJ1-1): DVKVTQSSRYLVKRTGEKVFLECVQDMDHENMFWYRQDPGLGLRLIYFSYDVKMKEKGDIPEGYSVSREKKERFSLILESASTNQTSMYLCASSLHPRQGRRLLTEAFFGQGTRLTVV.